The 29 T cell receptor beta chains listed next were all sequenced from one sample in a study of T cell clonality in common variable immunodeficiency (dated by TCRdb to 2014 to 2015). Overall study outcomes, separate from this receptor: CVID TCRbeta sequences reportedly showed fewer deletions and N-nucleotide insertions and lacked highly modified clones with 13 or more V deletions.

No antigen is known for these receptors. The receptor library was made with the immunoSEQ multiplex PCR assay. Entries here come from immuneACCESS through TCRdb and include only in-frame sequences with V and J called. Some clones fail to appear in such tables; in the studies checked, an unresolved V gene covers under half of the shortfall, and the cause of the remainder is unknown. For this sample, the table gives 15,000 to 17,000 clones. The top ten constitute 4.9% of the sample. Source material: peripheral blood mononuclear cells. Every receptor here comes from a human donor with common variable immunodeficiency.

Note on this clone: The read stops 3 residues short of the end of the CDR3; the missing end is completed from the germline J gene. This sequence joins TRBV7-3 and TRBJ1-2; 8 bases are a match to TRBD1. This CDR3 contains 14 residues. Germline V CDR1 and CDR2: SGHTA, FQGTGA. CDR3 protein: CASSLSGGTGGYTF. The part of the CDR3 DNA that was read is TGTGCCAGCAGCTTAAGTGGCGGGACAGGCGGC.

Partial CDR3 DNA: TGTGCCAGCAGCTCGGGACTAGTGTACGAG. Its protein is CASSSGLVYE. The entire CDR3 sequence reads CASSSGLVYEQYF. The J gene is TRBJ2-7, the V gene TRBV7-2; 8 bases agree with TRBD2. Sequencing ends 3 residues short of the CDR3 end; the germline J gene provides the rest. The CDR3 spans 13 residues. CDR1 and CDR2 from the germline V gene are SGHTA and FQGNSA. Unmatched junction bases numbered 3, after V lost 4 bases and J lost 4 bases.

Concerning this clone: The CDR3 is cut off 3 residues early in the read; its end comes from the germline J gene. The chain links TRBV5-1 to TRBJ1-6; 7 bases match TRBD1. CDR1 is SGHRS and CDR2 is YFSETQ in the germline V gene. The CDR3 spans 13 residues. Unmatched junction bases numbered 3, after V lost 4 bases and J lost 8 bases. The CDR3 sequence is CASSPGTDSPLHF. The covered CDR3 bases are TGCGCCAGCAGCCCGGGGACAGATTCACCC. The entire variable domain, with the rest obtained from reference TRBV5-1 and TRBJ1-6, is as follows: KAGVTQTPRYLIKTRGQQVTLSCSPISGHRSVSWYQQTPGQGLQFLFEYFSETQRNKGNFPGRFSGRQFSNSRSEMNVSTLELGDSALYLCASSPGTDSPLHFGNGTRLTVT.

As regards this clone: Sequencing ends 3 residues short of the CDR3 end; the germline J gene provides the rest. The chain joins TRBV4-1 to TRBJ2-7, with D perhaps assigned TRBD1 or TRBD2 (5 bases each). The CDR3 runs to 16 residues. Between the trimmed V and J ends, which lost 0 bases and 0 bases, there was a span of 12 bases. The germline CDR1 and CDR2 sequences are MGHRA and YSYEKL. This chain's CDR3 is CASSQDFPGSSYEQYF. The CDR3 bases that were read are TGCGCCAGCAGCCAAGATTTTCCAGGGAGCTCCTACGAG.

This clone is labeled medium-sized based on frequency. Sequencing ends 3 residues short of the CDR3 end; the germline J gene provides the rest. V gene TRBV5-6 combines with J gene TRBJ1-3; a possible D gene is TRBD1 (6 bases). Germline V gene lookup returns CDR1 SGHDT and CDR2 YYEEEE. The V and J ends lost 1 base and 0 bases respectively, with 8 bases between them. The CDR3 is 15 amino acids. This chain's CDR3 is CASSLTGSSGNTIYF. CDR3 DNA (partial): TGTGCCAGCAGCTTGACAGGGAGCTCTGGAAACACC.

Details on this clone: The read finishes 3 residues shy of the CDR3 end, and the germline J gene is used to complete it. This chain joins TRBV19 and TRBJ1-1; TRBD1 matches 7 bases. The CDR3 totals 13 residues. CDR1 is LNHDA and CDR2 is SQIVND in the germline V gene (reference sequence). V was clipped by 7 bases and J by 4 bases; unmatched bases: 6. This CDR3 is CASTRGEFTEAFF. Partial CDR3 DNA: TGTGCCAGTACCAGGGGGGAGTTCACTGAA.

According to its frequency, this clone is medium-sized. The sequenced fragment ends 3 residues before the CDR3 boundary, so the rest is inferred from the germline J gene. The chain recombines TRBV5-1 with TRBJ1-6; 10 bases are shared with TRBD1. Germline V CDR1 and CDR2: SGHRS, YFSETQ. J was trimmed by 5 bases and V by 0 bases; bases with no gene match: 2. This CDR3 spans 16 amino acids. CDR3: CASSLVGQGNNSPLHF. CDR3 DNA (partial): TGCGCCAGCAGCTTGGTGGGACAGGGGAATAATTCACCC.

Comment on this clone: The CDR3 goes on 3 residues after the read ends, and that part is filled in from the germline J gene. V is TRBV30 and J is TRBJ1-5; 8 positions match TRBD1. Germline V gene data show CDR1 as GTSNPN and CDR2 as SVGIG (reference sequence). This CDR3 spans 14 amino acids. V dropped 5 bases and J dropped 7; count of bases not matched to a gene: 10. The CDR3 sequence: CAWGPTGDGQPQHF. The sequenced part of the CDR3 DNA is TGTGCCTGGGGACCGACAGGGGACGGGCAGCCC.

A remark on this clone: The read stops 3 residues short of the end of the CDR3; the missing end is completed from the germline J gene. The chain couples TRBV20-1 to TRBJ2-1, with 7 bases matching TRBD2. V shed 1 base, J shed 2 bases, and the junction held 8 bases outside the gene matches. CDR3 length: 16 residues. Germline CDR1 and CDR2: DFQATT and SNEGSKA (reference sequence). Here the CDR3 reads CSARGQAGSTYNEQFF. The CDR3 DNA, read in part, is TGCAGTGCTAGAGGGCAAGCGGGAAGTACCTACAATGAG.

A note on this clone: The CDR3 goes on 3 residues after the read ends, and that part is filled in from the germline J gene. V is TRBV30 and J is TRBJ1-6; no firm D call. Germline V lookup: CDR1 GTSNPN, CDR2 SVGIG (reference sequence). The CDR3 loop spans 13 amino acids. V gave up 4 bases and J gave up 7 bases, with 11 bases separating them. The DNA read from the CDR3 is TGTGCCTGGAAATCGAGCCTCAATTCACCC. It codes for CAWKSSLNSP. The whole CDR3 region reads CAWKSSLNSPLHF.

Comment on this clone: The read gets to within 3 residues of the CDR3 end, and the germline J gene fills in the rest. The genes are TRBV2 and TRBJ1-3; D not certain. Trimming shortened V by 7 bases and J by 0 bases, and 16 bases separated the two germline ends. CDR1 and CDR2 from the germline V gene are SNHLY and FYNNEI. The CDR3 spans 16 residues. CDR3 bases read: TGTGCCAGCACCGGGGAAGCCGCGTACTCTGGAAACACC. Its protein product is CASTGEAAYSGNT. The entire CDR3 reads CASTGEAAYSGNTIYF.

A remark on this clone: The read terminates 3 residues ahead of where the CDR3 ends, so the germline J gene completes it. The chain couples TRBV20-1 to TRBJ2-1; 16 bases map to TRBD2. The V and J ends lost 8 bases and 9 bases, in that order; junction bases with no gene match: 7. The V gene's germline CDR1 is DFQATT and CDR2 SNEGSKA (reference sequence). This CDR3 contains 14 residues. The sequenced part of the CDR3 DNA is TGCAGTTCGGGACTAGCGGGAGGGCGCGGTGAG. This gives the protein CSSGLAGGRGE. The full CDR3 reads CSSGLAGGRGEQFF.

A note on this clone: From the germline J gene comes the end of the CDR3, since the read stops 3 residues before it. The V call is TRBV7-3, the J call TRBJ2-5; D may be TRBD2 (6 bases). Germline-derived CDR1 and CDR2 are SGHTA and FQGTGA. Trimming took off 5 bases at V and 4 bases at J, with 11 bases between the two ends. This CDR3 comprises 13 residues. The covered CDR3 bases are TGTGCCAGCAGCCCGACTAGGGGAGAGACC. Translation gives CASSPTRGET. In full, the CDR3 is CASSPTRGETQYF.

CDR3 residues: CASSPQGRYESGSVYEQYF. The CDR3 DNA, read in part, is TGTGCCAGCAGCCCCCAGGGCCGGTATGAAAGCGGGAGTGTGTACGAG. This chain links TRBV4-2 with TRBJ2-7, with TRBD2 matching 8 bases. The CDR3 goes on 3 residues after the read ends, and that part is filled in from the germline J gene. V lost 4 bases to trimming and J lost 4 bases; unmatched junction nucleotides: 21. Germline V CDR1 and CDR2: LGHNA, YNFKEQ. The CDR3 is 19 amino acids.

A word on this clone: Read sequence stops 3 residues before the CDR3 end, and the germline J gene provides the missing end. The chain couples TRBV2 to TRBJ2-1; 9 bases agree with TRBD2. With 4 bases clipped from V and 3 bases from J, the junction kept 7 bases outside the gene matches. Germline lookup yields CDR1 SNHLY and CDR2 FYNNEI. The length of the CDR3 is 16 residues. The CDR3 protein is CASSGEGRGGYNEQFF. The sequenced part of the CDR3 DNA is TGTGCCAGCAGTGGTGAGGGGCGGGGGGGCTACAATGAG.

Comments on this clone: The CDR3 end lies 3 residues beyond the end of the read and is filled in from the germline J gene. The chain links TRBV20-1 to TRBJ1-5; D call uncertain. Germline CDR1 and CDR2: DFQATT and SNEGSKA (reference sequence). Deletions cut 3 bases from V and 6 bases from J, with 15 bases between. This CDR3 has 14 amino acids. This chain's CDR3 is CSASGAGRGQPQHF. The sequenced CDR3 bases are TGCAGTGCTAGCGGTGCGGGTCGCGGTCAGCCC.

About this clone itself: The read ends 3 residues early relative to the CDR3; the germline J gene fills the gap. This chain uses TRBV11-1 with TRBJ2-5; 11 nucleotides agree with TRBD2. J was trimmed by 4 bases and V by 6 bases; bases with no gene match: 7. The CDR3 totals 15 residues. CDR1 is SGHAT, CDR2 FQDESV, per germline (reference sequence). The CDR3 protein is CASSSPSGGPETQYF. Incomplete CDR3 DNA: TGTGCCAGCAGTTCCCCTAGCGGGGGGCCAGAGACC.

This CDR3 reads CASSDGGSRYNEQFF. The DNA read from the CDR3 is TGTGCCAGCAGTGACGGGGGATCGCGATACAATGAG. The chain uses TRBV2 and TRBJ2-1; D perhaps matches TRBD2 (6 bases). The CDR3 end lies 3 residues beyond the end of the read and is filled in from the germline J gene. V was shortened by 3 bases and J by 4 bases, with 13 bases between the two germline ends. CDR1 SNHLY and CDR2 FYNNEI come from the germline V gene. The length of the CDR3 is 15 residues. Filled out from reference TRBV2 and TRBJ2-1, the complete variable domain reads EPEVTQTPSHQVTQMGQEVILRCVPISNHLYFYWYRQILGQKVEFLVSFYNNEISEKSEIFDDQFSVERPDGSNFTLKIRSTKLEDSAMYFCASSDGGSRYNEQFFGPGTRLTVL.

Turning to this clone: The CDR3 end is not reached by the read, which stops 3 residues before it; the germline J gene fills it in. The chain uses TRBV7-8 and TRBJ1-2; 9 bases line up with TRBD1. This CDR3 contains 15 residues. Looked up from germline, CDR1 is SGHVS and CDR2 is FQNEAQ. V lost 0 bases and J lost 6; bases outside the gene matches: 5. The CDR3 sequence: CASSLAGTGSDGYTF. The DNA read from the CDR3 is TGTGCCAGCAGCTTAGCCGGGACAGGGTCCGATGGC.

With respect to this clone: Coverage ceases 3 residues before the CDR3 finishes, and the germline J gene fills in the end. V is TRBV2 and J is TRBJ2-3, with 7 bases that match TRBD1. The CDR3 has 13 residues. The J segment lost 7 bases and the V segment lost 6 bases, leaving 7 bases of the junction unmatched. CDR1 and CDR2 from the germline V gene are SNHLY and FYNNEI. The sequenced part of the CDR3 DNA is TGTGCCAGCAGAGAGACAGGGCTGAATACG. Protein: CASRETGLNT. In full, the CDR3 reads CASRETGLNTQYF.

This clone registers medium-sized by frequency. The CDR3 goes on 3 residues after the read ends, and that part is filled in from the germline J gene. The chain employs TRBV19 and TRBJ2-3; perhaps TRBD1 as D (5 bases). CDR1 and CDR2 from the germline V gene are LNHDA and SQIVND (reference sequence). V lost 9 bases and J lost 2, with 12 bases in between. The CDR3 is 13 amino acids. The part of the CDR3 DNA that was read is TGTGCCAGCAGGGTCACCCCCACAGATACG. Its protein product is CASRVTPTDT. The entire CDR3 reads CASRVTPTDTQYF.

Comments on this clone: Read data end 3 residues before the CDR3 end; the end is taken from the germline J gene. V gene TRBV11-3 combines with J gene TRBJ2-7, with 7 positions matching TRBD1. CDR3 size: 14 residues. Germline V gene sequence: CDR1 SGHNT, CDR2 YENEEA. The ends lost 5 bases at V and 1 base at J; junction bases unmatched: 5. CDR3 DNA, as far as it was read: TGTGCCAGCAGCCCCGACAGGGCATCCTACGAG. Translating it yields CASSPDRASYE. The full-length CDR3 reads as CASSPDRASYEQYF.

As for this clone: The read finishes 3 residues shy of the CDR3 end, and the germline J gene is used to complete it. The chain has TRBV7-8 and TRBJ1-1; TRBD1 might be the D (6 bases). CDR3 length: 15 amino acids. Germline CDR1 reads SGHVS; CDR2 reads FQNEAQ. V lost 2 bases to trimming and J lost 5 bases, with 15 bases between them. The sequenced CDR3 bases are TGTGCCAGCAGCTTATTAGGGGGAGTTGGGACTGAA. This sequence encodes CASSLLGGVGTE. The whole CDR3 is CASSLLGGVGTEAFF. Together with reference TRBV7-8 and TRBJ1-1, the CDR3 gives the full variable domain: GAGVSQSPRYKVAKRGQDVALRCDPISGHVSLFWYQQALGQGPEFLTYFQNEAQLDKSGLPSDRFFAERPEGSVSTLKIQRTQQEDSAVYLCASSLLGGVGTEAFFGQGTRLTVV.

With respect to this clone: The read halts 3 residues ahead of the CDR3 end, with the missing end drawn from the germline J gene. The chain carries TRBV7-2 and TRBJ2-3, with D perhaps TRBD1 (6 bases). Germline V gene data show CDR1 as SGHTA and CDR2 as FQGNSA. This CDR3 has 15 amino acids. CDR3 sequence: CASSLGSVGPGAQYF. The CDR3 DNA, read in part, is TGTGCCAGCAGCTTAGGTAGCGTGGGACCAGGGGCG.

For this clone: Sequencing ends 3 residues short of the CDR3 end; the germline J gene provides the rest. The chain uses TRBV30 and TRBJ2-7; TRBD2 aligns across 8 bases. V trimming: 6 bases; J trimming: 2 bases; junction bases outside the gene matches: 6. CDR1 and CDR2 (germline): GTSNPN, SVGIG (reference sequence). This CDR3 has 13 amino acids. The CDR3 bases that were read are TGTGCCTGCTATAGCGGGATCACCTACGAG. Protein: CACYSGITYE. The full-length CDR3 reads as CACYSGITYEQYF.

Note on this clone: The junction differs from germline at one of its ends, possibly a read error. The CDR3 end is not reached by the read, which stops 3 residues before it; the germline J gene fills it in. The chain links TRBV7-7 to TRBJ2-5, with 9 bases identical to TRBD1. This CDR3 spans 16 amino acids. Germline values: CDR1 SSHAT, CDR2 FNYEAQ (reference sequence). CDR3 bases read: TGTGCTAGCAGCTTTCCGACAGGGGGGGACCAAGAGACC. Residues: CASSFPTGGDQET. The CDR3 reads in full as CASSFPTGGDQETQYF.

Points on this clone: The read is 3 residues too short to cover the CDR3 end, so that end is filled in from the germline J gene. The chain is built from TRBV2 and TRBJ1-5; no definite D call. V shed 6 bases and J shed 2 bases, with 8 bases lying between them. The CDR3 sequence is 13 residues long. Looked up from germline, CDR1 is SNHLY and CDR2 is FYNNEI. Here the CDR3 reads CASSGEGNQPQHF. The CDR3 DNA, read in part, is TGTGCCAGCAGCGGGGAAGGCAATCAGCCC.

The CDR3 loop is CAIKGTSGAGDHEQYF. The part of the CDR3 DNA that was read is TGTGCCATCAAAGGGACTAGCGGAGCGGGAGACCACGAG. The chain is built from TRBV10-3 and TRBJ2-7; 11 positions agree with TRBD2. The DNA ends 3 residues before the CDR3 does, and the rest of the CDR3 is filled in from the germline J gene. Germline V gene lookup returns CDR1 ENHRY and CDR2 SYGVKD. With V trimmed by 7 bases and J by 5 bases, 13 bases remained unmatched. This CDR3 has 16 amino acids.

With respect to this clone: The sequence runs out 3 residues before the end of the CDR3; the remainder is reconstructed from the germline J gene. J is TRBJ2-3 and V is TRBV29-1; no clear D. The CDR3 runs to 14 residues. The germline gives CDR1 SQVTM, CDR2 ANQGSEA. V was cut by 4 bases and J by 0 bases, with 11 bases left in between. CDR3 bases read: TGCAGCGTTGTTGGCGGCAGAAGCACAGATACG. Translation gives CSVVGGRSTDT. The CDR3 as a whole reads CSVVGGRSTDTQYF.